The 10 T cell receptor beta chains reported below all come from one sample, sequenced in a study of blood T cell repertoires in COVID-19. The table came from immunoSEQ multiplex PCR; TCRdb's copy has only in-frame clones and leaves some out. The sample lists more than 85,000 clones, around nine tenths occurring once. Material: peripheral blood. The receptors shown here come from a man between 65 and 85 years old with acute or convalescent COVID-19.

The rearrangement links TRBV9 to TRBJ1-5; D not resolved. Germline V CDR1 and CDR2: SGDLS, YYNGEE. V was trimmed by 3 bases and J by 3 bases, leaving 7 bases between them. The CDR3 extends over 13 amino acids. The CDR3 sequence: CASSAVVNQPQHF. CDR3 nucleotide sequence: TGTGCCAGCAGCGCCGTTGTCAATCAGCCCCAGCATTTT.

This chain's CDR3 is CASSFVGHYGYTF. In DNA form, the CDR3 reads TGTGCCAGCAGCTTTGTCGGACATTATGGCTACACCTTC. J is TRBJ1-2 and V is TRBV5-4; D may be TRBD1 (5 bases). Trimming took 2 bases from V and 5 from J, leaving 10 bases between them. The CDR3 is 13 amino acids. The germline gives CDR1 SGHNT, CDR2 YYREEE (reference sequence).

The chain employs TRBV10-1 and TRBJ2-1; 7 bases are shared with TRBD2. Trimming removed 2 bases from V and 5 bases from J; junction bases left unmatched: 6. The germline V gene has CDR1 WNHNN and CDR2 SYGVQD (reference sequence). The CDR3 runs to 15 residues. CDR3 region: CASSEKAGPDNEQFF. CDR3 in DNA: TGCGCCAGCAGTGAGAAAGCGGGGCCAGACAATGAGCAGTTCTTC.

The chain employs TRBV7-9 and TRBJ1-1, with no clear D. Germline V gene data show CDR1 as SEHNR and CDR2 as FQNEAQ (reference sequence). The ends were cut back, 7 bases at V and 0 bases at J, with 12 bases in the middle. The CDR3 is 14 residues long. CDR3 residues: CASNRGLLNTEAFF. The CDR3 DNA sequence: TGTGCCAGCAACCGAGGGCTGTTGAACACTGAAGCTTTCTTT.

This sequence joins TRBV7-2 and TRBJ2-5, with 7 bases identical to TRBD1. The germline V gene encodes CDR1 SGHTA and CDR2 FQGNSA. The V and J ends lost 6 bases and 4 bases, in that order; junction bases with no gene match: 5. The CDR3 spans 13 residues. The DNA for the CDR3 is TGTGCCAGCAGAAGGGGGCTAGGAGAGACCCAGTACTTC. As protein: CASRRGLGETQYF. Supplemented by reference TRBV7-2 and TRBJ2-5, the full variable domain reads GAGVSQSPSNKVTEKGKDVELRCDPISGHTALYWYRQSLGQGLEFLIYFQGNSAPDKSGLPSDRFSAERTGGSVSTLTIQRTQQEDSAVYLCASRRGLGETQYFGPGTRLLVL.

V gene TRBV5-1 combines with J gene TRBJ2-7; 9 bases are a match to TRBD1. This CDR3 has 13 amino acids. Trimming cost V 3 bases and J 5 bases; bases outside gene matches: 3. CDR1 and CDR2 (germline): SGHRS, YFSETQ. The CDR3 loop is CASSWGQGNEQYF. CDR3 sequence (DNA): TGCGCCAGCAGCTGGGGACAGGGCAACGAGCAGTACTTC. The full variable domain, in which reference TRBV5-1 and TRBJ2-7 provide the parts outside the CDR3, is KAGVTQTPRYLIKTRGQQVTLSCSPISGHRSVSWYQQTPGQGLQFLFEYFSETQRNKGNFPGRFSGRQFSNSRSEMNVSTLELGDSALYLCASSWGQGNEQYFGPGTRLTVT.

J is TRBJ1-2 and V is TRBV10-2; the match to TRBD1 covers 7 bases. V was clipped by 6 bases and J by 2 bases; unmatched bases: 9. Germline V gives CDR1 WSHSY, CDR2 SAAADI. CDR3 size: 15 residues. CDR3 amino acids: CASSRVGTANYGYTF. The DNA for the CDR3 is TGCGCCAGCAGCCGAGTCGGGACAGCCAACTATGGCTACACCTTC.

This CDR3 reads CSVGRGQGEQFF. The CDR3 DNA follows: TGCAGCGTTGGGAGGGGACAGGGTGAGCAGTTCTTC. J is TRBJ2-1 and V is TRBV29-1, with 9 positions matching TRBD1. V was clipped by 4 bases and J by 9 bases; unmatched bases: 4. Germline assignment: CDR1 SQVTM and CDR2 ANQGSEA. The CDR3 is made up of 12 amino acids.

The V gene is TRBV7-3, the J gene TRBJ2-1; 7 nucleotides match TRBD2. Germline V gives CDR1 SGHTA, CDR2 FQGTGA. The CDR3 is made up of 19 amino acids. V lost 5 bases, J lost 0 bases, and 16 bases stayed unmatched. DNA for the CDR3: TGTGCCAGCAGCCCAAGCCGGGTGGTCGGGAGGAGCTCCTACAATGAGCAGTTCTTC. Translated, it gives CASSPSRVVGRSSYNEQFF.

This sequence joins TRBV28 and TRBJ2-1; perhaps TRBD1 as D (6 bases). Trimming stripped 6 bases from V and 0 bases from J, with 15 bases between. CDR1 and CDR2 from the germline V gene are MDHEN and SYDVKM. The CDR3 spans 16 residues. Here the CDR3 reads CASRKQGWASYNEQFF. The CDR3 DNA follows: TGTGCCAGCAGGAAACAGGGATGGGCCTCCTACAATGAGCAGTTCTTC.